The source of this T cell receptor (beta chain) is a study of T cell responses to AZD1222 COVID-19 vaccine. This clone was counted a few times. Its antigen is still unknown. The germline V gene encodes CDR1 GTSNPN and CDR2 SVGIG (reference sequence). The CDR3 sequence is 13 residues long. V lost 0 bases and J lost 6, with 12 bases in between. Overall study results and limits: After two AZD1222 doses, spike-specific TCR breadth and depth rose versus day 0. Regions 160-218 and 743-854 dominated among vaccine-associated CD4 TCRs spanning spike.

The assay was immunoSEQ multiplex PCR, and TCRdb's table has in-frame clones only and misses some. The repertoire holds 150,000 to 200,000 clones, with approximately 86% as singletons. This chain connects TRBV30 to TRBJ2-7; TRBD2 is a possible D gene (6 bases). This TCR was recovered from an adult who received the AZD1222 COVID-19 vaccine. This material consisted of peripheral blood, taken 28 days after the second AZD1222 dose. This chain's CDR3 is CAWSVLPGGEQYF. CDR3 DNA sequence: TGTGCCTGGAGTGTACTCCCCGGGGGCGAGCAGTACTTC. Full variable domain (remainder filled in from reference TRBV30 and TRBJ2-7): SQTIHQWPATLVQPVGSPLSLECTVEGTSNPNLYWYRQAAGRGLQLLFYSVGIGQISSEVPQNLSASRPQDRQFILSSKKLLLSDSGFYLCAWSVLPGGEQYFGPGTRLTVT.